This T cell receptor beta chain was obtained from a study of immune evolution from preneoplasia to lung adenocarcinoma. Germline lookup yields CDR1 MNHNS and CDR2 SASEGT. J gave up 6 bases and V 5 bases, and 9 bases lay outside the gene matches. CDR3 size: 15 residues. Generated by immunoSEQ multiplex PCR, the TCRdb table keeps only in-frame clones and is missing some. The table has 1,500 to 2,000 clones, approximately 80% seen once; the top ten hold about 15%. Sequencing was carried out using FFPE atypical adenomatous hyperplasia tissue from the lung. Regarding subset: atypical adenomatous hyperplasia (AAH), lung preneoplasia. V is TRBV6-1 and J is TRBJ1-2; TRBD1 aligns across 10 bases. The source of this sequence is a person aged 65 to 85 with lung adenocarcinoma. The CDR3 reads CASSPLDRGTNGYTF. The CDR3, as DNA: TGTGCCAGCAGTCCGTTGGACAGGGGGACGAATGGCTACACCTTC.